This T cell receptor (beta chain) was obtained from a study of shared clonotypes between healthy human individuals. General study results and limits: Richness estimates generally favored naive over memory subsets. Though the depth was large, rarefaction showed that sorted-subset sequencing was incomplete. A reduction in generation probabilities was seen for non-shared clonotypes relative to those shared by all four donors.

Repertoires were generated with immunoSEQ multiplex PCR, while TCRdb's copy carries only in-frame clones and drops some. The sample consists of 1.4 million or so clones, just under 99% of them appearing once. Germline V gene data show CDR1 as SEHNR and CDR2 as FQNEAQ (reference sequence). CDR3 length equals 16 residues. The V and J ends lost 2 bases and 3 bases, in that order; junction bases with no gene match: 5. With regard to this clone: Its matching antigen is unknown.

The rearrangement links TRBV7-9 to TRBJ2-1; TRBD2 matches 9 bases. Material for sequencing was naive CD4+ T cells sorted from blood. Subset in this sample: CD45RA+ positively selected. The sequence came from a man aged 25-45 years in good health. The CDR3: CASSLIAGVGYNEQFF. CDR3 coding DNA: TGTGCCAGCAGCTTAATAGCGGGAGTTGGCTACAATGAGCAGTTCTTC. Based on the CDR3 plus reference TRBV7-9 and TRBJ2-1, the full variable domain is DTGVSQNPRHKITKRGQNVTFRCDPISEHNRLYWYRQTLGQGPEFLTYFQNEAQLEKSRLLSDRFSAERPKGSFSTLEIQRTEQGDSAMYLCASSLIAGVGYNEQFFGPGTRLTVL.